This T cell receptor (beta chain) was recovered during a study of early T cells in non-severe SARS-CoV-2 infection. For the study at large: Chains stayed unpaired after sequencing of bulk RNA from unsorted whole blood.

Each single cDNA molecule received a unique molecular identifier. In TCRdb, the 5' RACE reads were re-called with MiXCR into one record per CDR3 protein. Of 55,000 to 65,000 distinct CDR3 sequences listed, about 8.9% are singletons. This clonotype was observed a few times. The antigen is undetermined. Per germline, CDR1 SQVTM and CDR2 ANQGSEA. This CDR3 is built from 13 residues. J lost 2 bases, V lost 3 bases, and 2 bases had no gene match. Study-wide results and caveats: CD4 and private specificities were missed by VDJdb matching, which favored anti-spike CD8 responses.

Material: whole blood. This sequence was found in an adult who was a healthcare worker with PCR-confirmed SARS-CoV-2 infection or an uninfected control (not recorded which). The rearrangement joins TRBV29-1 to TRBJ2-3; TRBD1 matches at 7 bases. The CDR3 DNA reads TGCAGCGTTGAGGGACAGCACACAGATACGCAGTATTTT. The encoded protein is CSVEGQHTDTQYF.